This paragraph reports one T cell receptor beta chain. Its matching antigen is unknown. CDR3 size: 15 residues. With V trimmed by 6 bases and J by 1 base, 5 bases remained unmatched. Germline V gene lookup returns CDR1 MNHEY and CDR2 SVGAGI. In the PCR, 60 Vbeta and 13 Jbeta primers were used. Sequencing used immunoSEQ multiplex PCR; TCRdb keeps in-frame clones, though not all of them. In total, the table holds 200,000 to 250,000 clones. The sample comes from a study of cytomegalovirus exposure and HLA in healthy donors. Study conclusions and caveats: Three chains linked to CMV were shown in vitro to be specific for CMV antigens.

What was sequenced was PBMCs. The chain uses TRBV6-5 and TRBJ2-1, with 8 bases that match TRBD2. This TCR was recovered from a woman aged 25 to 39 in good health and CMV-seropositive. Written as DNA, the CDR3 is TGTGCCAGCAGCCCGGGGGGGGCTTCCTACAATGAGCAGTTCTTC. It codes for CASSPGGASYNEQFF.